This T cell receptor (beta chain) appears in the sequencing data of a study of T cells in Graves' hyperthyroidism and ophthalmopathy (dated by TCRdb to between 2017 and 2020). In terms of the full investigation: Peripheral blood samples were taken at initial diagnosis, before any treatment was given. TCR V-J signatures able to tell the groups apart were searched for in a discovery cohort of 90 to 100 patients, of whom roughly 42 had Graves' ophthalmopathy and 57 had stable Graves' hyperthyroidism. Whether ophthalmopathy could be predicted prospectively was tested in an independent validation cohort made up of about 20 hyperthyroidism patients plus 17 patients who later progressed to ophthalmopathy. The 90 to 100 discovery patients were randomly split 7:3 into training and test sets. In addition, the study compared T-cell repertoires in thyroid tissue and in blood from a handful of Graves' hyperthyroidism patients. After blood sampling, hyperthyroidism patients were treated with methimazole at a starting dose of 30 mg daily, and ophthalmopathy patients were treated with high-dose intravenous methylprednisolone. The paper reports TCR Vbeta CDR3 sequencing of some 140 peripheral blood samples: approximately 41 ophthalmopathy, roughly 80 hyperthyroidism and around 17 progressor patients. What the study reported, not specific to this receptor: Ophthalmopathy was separated from stable hyperthyroidism by a 13 V-J signature model, with over 85% sensitivity and approximately 84% specificity obtained in cross-validation and 80%/75% obtained in testing. Most expanded thyroid clonotypes (frequency above 0.001) were also detected in blood, a finding suggesting that blood repertoires may reflect thyroid immune responses. In validation, the model predicted progression to ophthalmopathy a median of 6.5 months before onset, with roughly 70% sensitivity and just under 75% specificity. No statistical method was used to fix the sample size in advance, and group allocation was not hidden from the investigators.

Stable Graves' hyperthyroidism was defined as no progression to ophthalmopathy during 18 months of follow-up. Hyperthyroidism patients were newly diagnosed, had a disease duration of under 2 months, and were aged 18 to 65 years. Patients with uncontrolled infections, other autoimmune diseases, pregnancy or lactation were excluded. Diagnoses were based on clinical symptoms, serum thyroxine and TRAb, thyroid ultrasound and orbital computed tomography. PBMCs were separated from under 11 ml of fresh peripheral blood using Ficoll-Paque density gradient centrifugation. Trizol reagent was used to extract total RNA, and RNA quality was then checked on an Agilent 2100 Bioanalyzer. Amplification of TCR beta CDR3 regions was carried out from RNA transcripts. The TCR CDR3 was subjected to a first round of RT-PCR using the HTBI primer set and the Qiagen OneStep RT-PCR kit. The libraries were constructed in a second round of multiplex PCR and then size-selected and purified. Libraries were sequenced paired-end with 100 bp reads on an Illumina HiSeq2000. As for how the authors treated the data: SOAPnuke was used to process the raw data, removing reads that contained adapters or uncalled bases, had a mean Phred below 15, or lacked an exact match to the constant primer or identifier. COPE v1.2.5 was used to merge the high-quality paired reads, and each unique nucleotide sequence was defined as a clonotype. MiTCR v1.1 was used to align the clonotypes against IMGT TRBV, TRBD and TRBJ reference segments. Only V-J combinations with frequency above 0.0001, covering roughly 99% of repertoires, were analysed. A TCS score was defined as the ratio between F50 (clonal expansion) and ExV (chaos), using BLOSUM62-based TCRdist between CDR3 peptides within each V-J. Welch's t-statistics and random forest reduced just over 500 V-J features to roughly 13, which were used in a naive Bayes classifier (R e1071). Using fastp at Q25 and MiXCR, TCRdb reprocessed the public reads and kept productive beta chains. CDR3 protein duplicates are merged, each entry listing the most common genes and DNA. The V and J calls were not made by the authors but by TCRdb's processing. This sample has under 550,000 distinct CDR3 sequences in its table, and about an eighth of those were observed once. Approximately 5.8% of the sample goes to the ten largest clones.

This clonotype was seen a few times. Which antigen it targets is not known. Base qualities are not provided; no much larger clone lies one nucleotide away. The TCR originated in a woman between 18 and 29 years old with Graves' hyperthyroidism. Sequencing was carried out using blood.

The sequenced DNA is TGTGCCAGCAGCTTCAGCGGGAGACTTCAACAAGAGACCCAGTACTTC. Translated, this gives CASSFSGRLQQETQYF. Recombination linked TRBV7-9 to TRBJ2-5; 8 central nucleotides agree with TRBD2. Measured from the cysteine to the phenylalanine, the CDR3 is 16 residues long. Only the CDR3 region is kept as DNA, spanning 48 bases read in frame from base 1. CDR1 and CDR2 (SEHNR, FQNEAQ) derive from the germline V gene (reference sequence). The junction shows trimming of 3 bases on V and 2 bases on J, and the gene matches do not reach 8 bases of it. Full variable domain (CDR3 extended with the reference TRBV7-9 and TRBJ2-5 proteins): DTGVSQNPRHKITKRGQNVTFRCDPISEHNRLYWYRQTLGQGPEFLTYFQNEAQLEKSRLLSDRFSAERPKGSFSTLEIQRTEQGDSAMYLCASSFSGRLQQETQYFGPGTRLLVL.